The T cell receptor (beta chain) under discussion was sequenced for a study of cytomegalovirus exposure and HLA in healthy donors. Both 60 Vbeta primers and 13 Jbeta primers went into the PCR. Method: immunoSEQ multiplex PCR; TCRdb's copy keeps in-frame clones and lacks some. The sample carries about 130,000 clones, just under 75% recorded once. Specimen: PBMCs. The clonotype comes from a man between 60 and 75 years old in good health and CMV-seropositive.

In DNA, the CDR3 is TGTGCCAGCAGTGTACAGAAGACAGGGCCCGAGCAGTACTTC. Amino acid sequence: CASSVQKTGPEQYF. The V gene is TRBV27, the J gene TRBJ2-7, with 7 bases aligning to TRBD1. In germline, CDR1 is MNHEY, CDR2 SMNVEV (reference sequence). The V segment lost 5 bases and the J segment 6 bases; nucleotides outside the gene matches: 10. CDR3 length: 14 amino acids.